This T cell receptor beta chain emerged from a study of CXCR3-negative and CXCR3-positive naive CD8 T cells. The study's findings and limits: The TRB CDR3s that CXCR3-positive naive cells carried were more hydrophobic than those of CXCR3-negative naive cells. Freshly isolated PBMCs were used in most assays, given partial CXCR3 loss after freezing. Memory, not naive, CXCR3-negative and CXCR3-positive cells differed in TRBV-TRBJ usage.

The CDR3 spans 14 residues. UMI-labeled TRB cDNA libraries were prepared by 5' RACE. TCRdb re-called the 5' RACE reads and catalogs CDR3 proteins one per entry, DNA excluded. This sample's clone table lists tens of thousands of distinct CDR3 sequences. A word on this clonotype: What it binds is not known.

Naivety in CD8+ T cells corresponded to a CD45RO-CCR7+CD27+CD95- phenotype. The clonotype comes from a human donor in good health. Some clones in this sample may be carry-over from other donors' samples. The chain is built from TRBV12-3 or TRBV12-4 and TRBJ1-1. Sequencing was performed on naive CXCR3+ CD8+ T cells from blood. Subset in this sample: CD45RO-CCR7+CD27+CD95- naive CD8+ T cells expressing CXCR3 (TNR3+). The CDR3 loop is CASSPTAEGTEAFF.